The rows below give T cell receptor beta chains drawn from one sample of a study of blood T cell repertoires in COVID-19. The repertoire was sequenced with immunoSEQ multiplex PCR; TCRdb's copy has only in-frame clones and lacks some. The data show under 250,000 clones, with about 91% seen just once and around 6.6% held by the top ten. Sequencing was performed on peripheral blood. The receptors here all came from a woman in her twenties or thirties with COVID-19, enrolled during active disease. Both conserved end residues are part of each CDR3. D genes are given only for firm matches. Clone size, where shown, is once, few, many, or a class for clones that have expanded.

abundance: NA
d_gene: NA
v_gene: TRBV28
j_gene: TRBJ1-5
CDR3aa: CAGSGGTVPYSNQPQHF
CDR3nt: TGTGCCGGCTCAGGAGGGACCGTGCCGTATAGCAATCAGCCCCAGCATTTT

abundance: NA
d_gene: NA
v_gene: TRBV19
j_gene: TRBJ2-1
CDR3aa: CASSMGGGFYNEQFF
CDR3nt: TGTGCCAGTAGTATGGGGGGGGGCTTCTACAATGAGCAGTTCTTC

abundance: NA
d_gene: NA
v_gene: TRBV4-3
j_gene: TRBJ2-3
CDR3aa: CASSPQTGYTDTQYF
CDR3nt: TGCGCCAGCAGCCCTCAGACAGGATACACAGATACGCAGTATTTT

abundance: NA
d_gene: NA
v_gene: TRBV7-2
j_gene: TRBJ1-2
CDR3aa: CASSLDPLRTGNYGYTF
CDR3nt: TGTGCCAGCAGCTTAGACCCCCTCCGGACGGGAAACTATGGCTACACCTTC

abundance: NA
d_gene: NA
v_gene: TRBV28
j_gene: TRBJ1-2
CDR3aa: CASSSAGAGGNYEGYTF
CDR3nt: TGTGCCAGCAGTTCGGCAGGGGCGGGGGGTAACTATGAGGGCTACACCTTC

abundance: NA
d_gene: TRBD2
v_gene: TRBV24-1
j_gene: TRBJ2-1
CDR3aa: CATSGWGSGGSSYNEQFF
CDR3nt: TGTGCCACCAGTGGTTGGGGGAGCGGGGGGAGCTCCTACAATGAGCAGTTCTTC

abundance: NA
d_gene: NA
v_gene: TRBV5-4
j_gene: TRBJ2-5
CDR3aa: CASSSTDRSETQYF
CDR3nt: TGTGCCAGCAGCTCGACCGACAGGTCAGAGACCCAGTACTTC

abundance: NA
d_gene: TRBD2
v_gene: TRBV11-2
j_gene: TRBJ2-2
CDR3aa: CASSGGALTGELFF
CDR3nt: TGTGCCTCTAGCGGGGGGGCCTTGACCGGGGAGCTGTTTTTT

abundance: NA
d_gene: NA
v_gene: TRBV12-3/TRBV12-4
j_gene: TRBJ2-2
CDR3aa: CASSSGRTGELFF
CDR3nt: TGTGCCAGCAGTTCCGGTCGGACCGGGGAGCTGTTTTTT

abundance: once
d_gene: TRBD1
v_gene: TRBV7-2
j_gene: TRBJ2-5
CDR3aa: CASSRGQEETQYF
CDR3nt: TGTGCCAGCAGCCGCGGACAGGAAGAGACCCAGTACTTC

abundance: NA
d_gene: NA
v_gene: TRBV11-2
j_gene: TRBJ1-1
CDR3aa: CASSSSGLDTEAFF
CDR3nt: TGTGCCAGCAGCTCCTCAGGGTTGGACACTGAAGCTTTCTTT

abundance: NA
d_gene: TRBD2
v_gene: TRBV10-3
j_gene: TRBJ2-3
CDR3aa: CAISGTSGSTDTQYF
CDR3nt: TGTGCCATCAGTGGCACTAGCGGGAGCACAGATACGCAGTATTTT

abundance: NA
d_gene: NA
v_gene: TRBV1
j_gene: TRBJ2-5
CDR3aa: CTSSQDPRLRGETQYF
CDR3nt: TGCACCAGCAGCCAAGACCCGAGACTCCGGGGAGAGACCCAGTACTTC

abundance: NA
d_gene: TRBD2
v_gene: TRBV4-3
j_gene: TRBJ2-1
CDR3aa: CASSQVGLAGNNEQFF
CDR3nt: TGCGCCAGCAGCCAAGTTGGGTTAGCGGGAAACAATGAGCAGTTCTTC

abundance: few
d_gene: TRBD1
v_gene: TRBV7-9
j_gene: TRBJ1-1
CDR3aa: CASSLGGTGSEAFF
CDR3nt: TGTGCCAGCAGCTTGGGAGGGACAGGGTCTGAAGCTTTCTTT

abundance: NA
d_gene: TRBD1
v_gene: TRBV4-3
j_gene: TRBJ1-1
CDR3aa: CASSQERTGGTEAFF
CDR3nt: TGCGCCAGCAGCCAAGAGAGAACAGGGGGCACTGAAGCTTTCTTT

abundance: NA
d_gene: NA
v_gene: TRBV18
j_gene: TRBJ2-4
CDR3aa: CASSPRSGYGDIQYF
CDR3nt: TGTGCCAGCTCACCCAGAAGCGGCTACGGGGACATTCAGTACTTC

abundance: NA
d_gene: NA
v_gene: TRBV7-2
j_gene: TRBJ2-1
CDR3aa: CASSLVAGGTVSLQFF
CDR3nt: TGTGCCAGCAGCTTAGTAGCCGGGGGAACCGTTAGTCTGCAGTTCTTC

abundance: NA
d_gene: NA
v_gene: TRBV6-5
j_gene: TRBJ1-2
CDR3aa: CASSFLGTFANYGYTF
CDR3nt: TGTGCCAGCAGTTTCCTTGGGACTTTCGCTAACTATGGCTACACCTTC

abundance: NA
d_gene: NA
v_gene: TRBV10-1
j_gene: TRBJ2-1
CDR3aa: CASSESVVRYNEQFF
CDR3nt: TGCGCCAGCAGTGAGTCGGTAGTCCGATACAATGAGCAGTTCTTC

abundance: once
d_gene: TRBD1
v_gene: TRBV7-2
j_gene: TRBJ1-5
CDR3aa: CASSLEGASNQPQHF
CDR3nt: TGTGCCAGCAGCTTAGAGGGGGCAAGCAATCAGCCCCAGCATTTT

abundance: NA
d_gene: NA
v_gene: TRBV14
j_gene: TRBJ2-1
CDR3aa: CASSQLAENEQFF
CDR3nt: TGTGCCAGCAGCCAGCTAGCTGAAAATGAGCAGTTCTTC

abundance: NA
d_gene: TRBD1
v_gene: TRBV5-1
j_gene: TRBJ2-2
CDR3aa: CASSLAGDRLTGELFF
CDR3nt: TGCGCCAGCAGCCTCGCCGGGGACAGGCTCACCGGGGAGCTGTTTTTT

abundance: NA
d_gene: TRBD2
v_gene: TRBV9
j_gene: TRBJ2-4
CDR3aa: CASSPRSGSNDKNIQYF
CDR3nt: TGTGCCAGCAGCCCCCGTAGCGGGAGTAACGACAAAAACATTCAGTACTTC

abundance: NA
d_gene: NA
v_gene: TRBV7-2
j_gene: TRBJ2-5
CDR3aa: CASSFPPESETQYF
CDR3nt: TGTGCCAGCAGCTTCCCACCCGAGTCAGAGACCCAGTACTTC

abundance: once
d_gene: TRBD1
v_gene: TRBV14
j_gene: TRBJ2-4
CDR3aa: CASSQGQGGNIQYF
CDR3nt: TGTGCCAGCAGCCAGGGACAGGGAGGGAACATTCAGTACTTC

abundance: NA
d_gene: TRBD1
v_gene: TRBV7-6
j_gene: TRBJ1-1
CDR3aa: CASSYGQGAVLDTEAFF
CDR3nt: TGTGCCAGCAGCTACGGACAGGGGGCGGTCTTGGACACTGAAGCTTTCTTT

abundance: NA
d_gene: TRBD1
v_gene: TRBV28
j_gene: TRBJ2-7
CDR3aa: CASSRWTGGSYEQYF
CDR3nt: TGTGCCAGCAGCCGATGGACAGGCGGTTCCTACGAGCAGTACTTC

abundance: NA
d_gene: NA
v_gene: TRBV15
j_gene: TRBJ1-2
CDR3aa: CATSSAGNYGYTF
CDR3nt: TGTGCCACCAGCAGTGCAGGGAACTATGGCTACACCTTC

abundance: once
d_gene: TRBD2
v_gene: TRBV27
j_gene: TRBJ2-5
CDR3aa: CASSSRLAVQETQYF
CDR3nt: TGTGCCAGCAGTTCCAGACTAGCGGTGCAAGAGACCCAGTACTTC

abundance: NA
d_gene: NA
v_gene: TRBV19
j_gene: TRBJ2-5
CDR3aa: CASSTLLLGQQETQYF
CDR3nt: TGTGCCAGTAGTACCCTCCTTTTGGGACAACAAGAGACCCAGTACTTC

abundance: once
d_gene: TRBD1
v_gene: TRBV10-3
j_gene: TRBJ1-5
CDR3aa: CAIRADRGNQPQHF
CDR3nt: TGTGCCATCAGGGCGGACAGGGGCAATCAGCCCCAGCATTTT

abundance: NA
d_gene: NA
v_gene: TRBV30
j_gene: TRBJ1-4
CDR3aa: CAWSPGSSSEKLFF
CDR3nt: TGTGCCTGGAGTCCGGGTAGCTCTTCTGAAAAACTGTTTTTT

abundance: NA
d_gene: NA
v_gene: TRBV11-3
j_gene: TRBJ1-1
CDR3aa: CASSLVGWGPTEAFF
CDR3nt: TGTGCCAGCAGCTTAGTGGGCTGGGGGCCCACTGAAGCTTTCTTT

abundance: NA
d_gene: TRBD2
v_gene: TRBV11-2
j_gene: TRBJ2-4
CDR3aa: CASSLRLAGVTLGGNIQYF
CDR3nt: TGTGCCAGCAGCTTAAGACTAGCGGGAGTGACCCTTGGGGGAAACATTCAGTACTTC

abundance: NA
d_gene: NA
v_gene: TRBV29-1
j_gene: TRBJ1-2
CDR3aa: CSVEELNSPMRNYGYTF
CDR3nt: TGCAGCGTTGAAGAATTGAACAGTCCAATGAGAAACTATGGCTACACCTTC

abundance: few
d_gene: NA
v_gene: TRBV10-3
j_gene: TRBJ2-3
CDR3aa: CAIKGGGLTDTQYF
CDR3nt: TGTGCCATCAAGGGAGGCGGACTTACAGATACGCAGTATTTT

abundance: NA
d_gene: TRBD2
v_gene: TRBV6-6
j_gene: TRBJ2-7
CDR3aa: CASSYSRGALSYEQYF
CDR3nt: TGTGCCAGCAGTTACTCGCGGGGGGCCCTCTCCTACGAGCAGTACTTC

abundance: NA
d_gene: NA
v_gene: TRBV3-1/TRBV3-2
j_gene: TRBJ2-1
CDR3aa: CASSREGQNEQFF
CDR3nt: TGTGCCAGCAGCCGTGAGGGCCAAAATGAGCAGTTCTTC

abundance: NA
d_gene: NA
v_gene: TRBV29-1
j_gene: TRBJ2-5
CDR3aa: CSVATQGAQETQYF
CDR3nt: TGCAGCGTTGCCACCCAGGGTGCCCAAGAGACCCAGTACTTC

abundance: NA
d_gene: NA
v_gene: TRBV12-5
j_gene: TRBJ1-2
CDR3aa: CASGSHTDYGYTF
CDR3nt: TGTGCTAGTGGTTCCCACACCGACTATGGCTACACCTTC

abundance: NA
d_gene: NA
v_gene: TRBV12-3/TRBV12-4
j_gene: TRBJ1-4
CDR3aa: CASSSFSEKLFF
CDR3nt: TGTGCCAGCAGTTCTTTTAGTGAAAAACTGTTTTTT

abundance: NA
d_gene: NA
v_gene: TRBV30
j_gene: TRBJ1-5
CDR3aa: CAWSSRYSNQPQHF
CDR3nt: TGTGCCTGGAGTTCTCGTTATAGCAATCAGCCCCAGCATTTT

abundance: NA
d_gene: TRBD2
v_gene: TRBV7-2
j_gene: TRBJ2-1
CDR3aa: CASSFYSGGRNEQFF
CDR3nt: TGTGCCAGCAGCTTCTATAGCGGGGGGCGGAATGAGCAGTTCTTC

abundance: NA
d_gene: NA
v_gene: TRBV19
j_gene: TRBJ2-2
CDR3aa: CASSPTFLTGELFF
CDR3nt: TGTGCCAGTAGTCCCACATTCTTGACCGGGGAGCTGTTTTTT

abundance: NA
d_gene: NA
v_gene: TRBV24-1
j_gene: TRBJ2-3
CDR3aa: CATSGGRTDTQYF
CDR3nt: TGTGCCACCTCCGGAGGGAGGACAGATACGCAGTATTTT

abundance: NA
d_gene: TRBD1
v_gene: TRBV18
j_gene: TRBJ1-5
CDR3aa: CASSSGQGTQPQHF
CDR3nt: TGTGCCAGCTCATCCGGACAGGGCACTCAGCCCCAGCATTTT

abundance: NA
d_gene: TRBD2
v_gene: TRBV7-2
j_gene: TRBJ2-6
CDR3aa: CASSLRGGRASGANVLTF
CDR3nt: TGTGCCAGCAGCTTACGGGGCGGGAGGGCCTCTGGGGCCAACGTCCTGACTTTC

abundance: NA
d_gene: TRBD1
v_gene: TRBV5-6
j_gene: TRBJ1-1
CDR3aa: CASSLAVGDRPNTEAFF
CDR3nt: TGTGCCAGCAGCTTGGCCGTTGGGGACAGGCCGAACACTGAAGCTTTCTTT